These 9 T cell receptor beta chains came from one sample sequenced in a study of T cell responses to AZD1222 COVID-19 vaccine. Using immunoSEQ multiplex PCR, the repertoire was profiled, and TCRdb retains in-frame clones only, with some absent. The sample has around 100,000 clones, around 90% seen once; the top ten hold 1.7%. Sequencing was performed on peripheral blood, taken on day 0 of AZD1222 vaccination. The receptors stem from an adult in good health.

The chain carries TRBV18 and TRBJ2-2; D is ambiguous. Trimming shortened V by 5 bases and J by 6 bases, and 10 bases separated the two germline ends. The CDR3 totals 13 residues. From germline, CDR1 is KGHSH and CDR2 LQKENI. The CDR3 DNA reads TGTGCCAGCTCAGCGGACGAATCCGGGGAGCTGTTTTTT. Residues: CASSADESGELFF.

The chain employs TRBV30 and TRBJ1-4, with a possible D match to TRBD1 (5 bases). Germline CDR1 and CDR2: GTSNPN and SVGIG (reference sequence). The CDR3 is 16 residues long. Deletions cut 1 base from V and 8 bases from J, with 20 bases between. The CDR3 DNA is TGTGCCTGGAGTGGTCTTGCGGGGACCCCCCGGGAAAAACTGTTTTTT. This codes for CAWSGLAGTPREKLFF.

This chain uses TRBV19 with TRBJ2-2, with D perhaps matching TRBD2 (6 bases). CDR3 length: 15 residues. The germline CDR1 and CDR2 sequences are LNHDA and SQIVND (reference sequence). Trimming left V 4 bases short and J 6 bases short, with 15 bases between. The CDR3 reads CASSTGGYGAGELFF. The CDR3 DNA reads TGTGCCAGTAGTACAGGAGGGTATGGAGCCGGGGAGCTGTTTTTT.

The chain combines TRBV27 with TRBJ1-6, with D possibly being TRBD1 (5 bases). V lost 10 bases and J lost 2, with 9 bases in between. The CDR3 is made up of 13 amino acids. Germline CDR1 MNHEY, CDR2 SMNVEV (reference sequence). CDR3 bases: TGTGCCACCGGGACGGCCTATAATTCACCCCTCCACTTT. It specifies CATGTAYNSPLHF.

This chain links TRBV4-2 with TRBJ2-1; D assignment may be TRBD1 or TRBD2 (5 bases each). The CDR3 covers 16 residues. CDR1 is LGHNA, CDR2 YNFKEQ, per germline. Trimming removed 0 bases from V and 4 bases from J, with 13 bases in between. The CDR3: CASSQDPGLGYNEQFF. CDR3 DNA sequence: TGTGCCAGCAGCCAAGATCCGGGGCTTGGGTACAATGAGCAGTTCTTC.

The chain employs TRBV9 and TRBJ1-2; 10 bases align to TRBD1. Per the germline V gene, CDR1 is SGDLS and CDR2 is YYNGEE. The CDR3 runs 16 residues. The J segment lost 4 bases and the V segment lost 0 bases, leaving 6 bases of the junction unmatched. CDR3 sequence: CASSVGQTGGVYGYTF. CDR3 coding DNA: TGTGCCAGCAGCGTAGGTCAGACAGGGGGCGTCTATGGCTACACCTTC.

The chain combines TRBV27 with TRBJ1-6; D possibly corresponds to TRBD1 (6 bases). Between the trimmed V and J ends, which lost 8 bases and 6 bases, there was a span of 17 bases. The length of the CDR3 is 15 residues. CDR1 is MNHEY, CDR2 SMNVEV, per germline (reference sequence). This CDR3 reads CASAPWGRGNSPLHF. The CDR3 nucleotides are TGTGCCAGCGCTCCTTGGGGCAGGGGTAATTCACCCCTCCACTTT.

A single count supports this clone. The chain has TRBV20-1 and TRBJ2-5; no definite D call. The CDR3 is 11 residues long. V gave up 6 bases and J gave up 3 bases, with 8 bases separating them. Germline V CDR1 and CDR2: DFQATT, SNEGSKA (reference sequence). CDR3 sequence: CSATRKETQYF. DNA for the CDR3: TGCAGTGCGACCAGAAAAGAGACCCAGTACTTC.

V usage is TRBV14 and J usage is TRBJ1-4, with 7 nucleotides matching TRBD1. V lost 2 bases, J lost 8 bases, and 11 bases stayed unmatched. In germline, CDR1 is SGHDN, CDR2 FVKESK. The CDR3 is made up of 16 amino acids. CDR3 nucleotide sequence: TGTGCCAGCAGCCAATGGACAGGTCGGGGTGGCGAAAAACTGTTTTTT. Translation: CASSQWTGRGGEKLFF.